This T cell receptor beta chain was obtained from a study of cytomegalovirus exposure and HLA in healthy donors. Vbeta (60) and Jbeta (13) primers were used in the PCR. The protocol was immunoSEQ multiplex PCR, while the TCRdb copy is restricted to in-frame clones and leaves out a portion. The data show 85,000 to 100,000 clones, approximately 57% seen once. V dropped 2 bases and J dropped 2 bases, with 17 bases sitting between them. The CDR3 has 16 residues. Germline V gene data show CDR1 as GTSNPN and CDR2 as SVGIG (reference sequence). The clonotype comes from a woman in her 30s in good health and CMV-seronegative. The V gene is TRBV30, the J gene TRBJ2-3, with a weak D call TRBD2 (6 bases). Material for sequencing was PBMCs. CDR3 protein: CAWSSKLAAITDTQYF. CDR3 DNA: TGTGCCTGGAGTTCTAAACTAGCCGCGATCACAGATACGCAGTATTTT.